This T cell receptor (beta chain) was identified during a study of blood T cell repertoires in COVID-19. Per the study methods: Nucleated cell number was recorded as an estimate derived from reference gene primer amplification. TCRdb keeps only in-frame clones here, not all; method: immunoSEQ multiplex PCR. D and trimming were read from the DNA, whereas the V and J calls and clone size are those reported in that table. Among a few hundred thousand clones listed, around 87% were seen once. The source is a man aged 18 to 29 with active or convalescent COVID-19. The specimen was peripheral blood.

The CDR3 spells CASSQGDRGGEQYF. The CDR3, as DNA: TGCGCCAGCAGCCAGGGGGACAGGGGTGGCGAGCAGTACTTC. This chain links TRBV4-1 with TRBJ2-7, with TRBD1 matching 10 bases. The CDR3 sequence is 14 residues long. The germline V gene encodes CDR1 MGHRA and CDR2 YSYEKL. Unmatched junction bases numbered 5, after V lost 3 bases and J lost 6 bases.